This T cell receptor (beta chain) was identified during a study of tumor and adjacent non-tumor tissue in lung cancer. Across the study: Histology: about a dozen adenocarcinoma, a couple of squamous cell carcinoma, 1 small cell lung cancer. Study-level results: Patients with more diverse tumor TCRs had worse survival. Tumor tissue had significantly higher TCR diversity than normal lung.

Three rounds of nested PCR, following a modified ARM-PCR protocol, produced the TCRbeta library. TCRdb processed the multiplex PCR reads anew with MiXCR; each CDR3 protein has one entry. The sample holds around 200,000 distinct CDR3 sequences; 70% to 75% are singletons and the top ten take roughly a quarter. This CDR3 comprises 13 residues. The template was RNA from unsorted bulk tissue. Chemotherapy-naive patients with new lung cancer underwent thoracic surgery in China, August–November 2014. About this clonotype itself: Antigen: not known. The junction departs from the called germline gene at one end, perhaps through a read error.

The TCR sequence derives from a man in his 60s with non-small cell lung cancer. This chain joins TRBV12-3 or TRBV12-4 and TRBJ1-2; maybe TRBD1 (5 bases). Material: lung tumor tissue. The CDR3 DNA follows: TGTACCAGCAGTTGGTGGGACGGGAATCGCTACACCTTC. Translating it yields CTSSWWDGNRYTF.